The following is a T cell receptor beta chain sequence with its context. As yet, its antigen is unknown. The data were obtained in a study of lymphopenia after photon versus proton radiotherapy. Method: immunoSEQ multiplex PCR; TCRdb's copy keeps in-frame clones and lacks some. Here the sample spans approximately 21,000 clones, 75% to 90% being singletons. CDR3 length: 13 residues. The V gene lost 8 bases and the J gene lost 4 bases, with 15 bases spanning the gap. CDR1 and CDR2 (germline): GTSNPN, SVGIG (reference sequence). Study results and caveats: In patients who died, overall survival fell as post-nadir TCR diversity dropped more. Better survival with proton therapy was suggested as possible, not demonstrated. Post-nadir diversity loss with photons came from oligoclonal expansion, particularly CD8+ Temra cells. Proton therapy kept repertoires fairly stable, unlike photons, which gained effector/memory cells.

The V and J genes are TRBV30 and TRBJ1-5, with D perhaps matching TRBD1 (6 bases). The clonotype originates from a man aged 60-69 years with pancreatic cancer. Sequencing used peripheral blood, obtained from a patient treated with photon-based radiotherapy. The DNA of the CDR3 is TGTGCCGCAGGCAGGGGCGGGAATCAGCCCCAGCATTTT. Amino acids: CAAGRGGNQPQHF.